This T cell receptor (beta chain) originates from a study of Graves' ophthalmopathy and Graves' hyperthyroidism (dated by TCRdb to the late 2010s). For the wider study: Peripheral blood was collected at initial diagnosis, prior to any treatment. In over 5 hyperthyroidism patients, the T-cell repertoire of thyroid tissue was compared with the T-cell repertoire of blood. The independent validation cohort included 20 or so hyperthyroidism patients plus 17 patients who later progressed from hyperthyroidism to ophthalmopathy. The study used signatures of the TCR beta repertoire to tell Graves' ophthalmopathy apart from Graves' hyperthyroidism and to predict which patients would progress to ophthalmopathy. For training and testing, the 100 or so patients in the discovery cohort were randomly divided in a 7:3 ratio. A discovery set of 100 or so patients (under 45 ophthalmopathy, 55 to 60 stable hyperthyroidism) was enrolled to explore V-J signatures distinguishing ophthalmopathy from hyperthyroidism. In total, approximately 130 blood samples were TCR-sequenced: approximately 40 ophthalmopathy, under 85 hyperthyroidism and approximately 17 hyperthyroidism-to-ophthalmopathy patients. After sampling, hyperthyroidism patients received methimazole starting at 30 mg daily, and ophthalmopathy patients received high-dose intravenous methylprednisolone.

Note on this clonotype: Its antigen has not been determined. No base quality values were provided; no much bigger clone lies one nucleotide off.

Study-level results and caveats: Sample size was not predetermined statistically, and investigators were not blinded to group allocation. Most expanded thyroid clonotypes with frequency above 0.001 were also detected in blood, suggesting blood repertoires may reflect the thyroid immune response. In validation, the model predicted ophthalmopathy progression with 55% to 71% sensitivity and approximately 72% specificity; some 13 predicted patients were CT-confirmed with GO in a median of about 6.2 months. The 13-signature model separated ophthalmopathy from stable hyperthyroidism with roughly 88% sensitivity and 81.08% specificity in cross-validation, and 80%/75% in the test set.

The CDR3, from cysteine to phenylalanine, totals 14 residues. Only the CDR3 portion is preserved as DNA: 42 bases, with reading frame beginning at the first base. For CDR1 and CDR2, the germline V gene lists SGHRS and YFSETQ. V loses 0 bases of germline sequence and J loses 0 bases, and the interval between the two ends is 6 bases. Ophthalmopathy patients had moderately to severely active disease, Clinical Activity Score of at least 3, NOSPECS grade of at least 4, and disease duration under 3 months. Patients with other autoimmune diseases, uncontrolled infections, pregnancy or lactation were excluded. Diagnosis relied on clinical symptoms, serum thyroxine, TRAb, thyroid ultrasound and orbital computed tomography. Using Ficoll-Paque density gradient centrifugation, PBMCs were isolated from less than 11 ml of fresh peripheral blood. Total RNA was extracted with Trizol reagent and quality-checked on an Agilent 2100 Bioanalyzer.

For repertoire sequencing, the TCR beta CDR3 regions were amplified from RNA transcripts. A first-round RT-PCR used HTBI primers with the Qiagen OneStep RT-PCR kit, followed by a second-round multiplex PCR, size selection and purification. Sequencing of the libraries was carried out on an Illumina HiSeq2000 in paired-end mode with 100 bp reads. In the original analysis: SOAPnuke was used for read processing, and reads with adapters, uncalled bases, a mean Phred below 15, or no exact constant-primer or identifier match were discarded. COPE v1.2.5 was used to merge the high-quality paired reads. Unique nucleotide sequences were defined as clonotypes and aligned to IMGT TRB V, D and J references using MiTCR v1.1. Only V-J combinations with frequency above 0.0001 were analysed, covering over 99% of repertoires. A TCR clonal expansion and chaos score per V-J combination was defined as the ratio of F50 clonal expansion to chaos observed in the TCRdist matrix. Features were reduced by Welch's t-statistics and random forest to around 14 V-J combinations, which fed a naive Bayes classifier. The similarity between thyroid and blood repertoires was quantified using the Morisita-Horn index. TCRdb took the public reads, trimmed them with fastp at Q25, ran MiXCR for clone calling and kept in-frame beta chains. Rows with one shared CDR3 protein collapse into an entry with the most common genes and DNA. The V and J calls were determined by TCRdb, not by the authors. Recorded for this sample are roughly 480,000 distinct CDR3 sequences; 14% of them occurred a single time. The top ten constitute 8% to 10% of the sample.

The sequence joins TRBV5-1 to TRBJ1-1; too little of a D gene remains to name it. Sequencing used blood. This clonotype originated in a woman younger than 45 with Graves' ophthalmopathy. Donor details come from another sample of the same person, matched by shared clones. The CDR3 region reads CASSLERLNTEAFF. The nucleotide sequence reads TGCGCCAGCAGCTTGGAAAGGCTGAACACTGAAGCTTTCTTT.